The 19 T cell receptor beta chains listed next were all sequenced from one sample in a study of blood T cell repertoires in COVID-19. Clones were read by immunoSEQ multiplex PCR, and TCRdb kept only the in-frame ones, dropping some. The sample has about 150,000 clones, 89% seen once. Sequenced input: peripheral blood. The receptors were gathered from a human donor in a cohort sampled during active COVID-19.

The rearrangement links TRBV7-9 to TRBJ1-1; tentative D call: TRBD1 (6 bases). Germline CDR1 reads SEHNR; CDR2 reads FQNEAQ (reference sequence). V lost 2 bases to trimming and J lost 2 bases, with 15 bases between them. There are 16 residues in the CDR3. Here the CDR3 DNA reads TGTGCCAGCAGCTTAAGGACGGGGGGGCCTAACACTGAAGCTTTCTTT. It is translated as CASSLRTGGPNTEAFF.

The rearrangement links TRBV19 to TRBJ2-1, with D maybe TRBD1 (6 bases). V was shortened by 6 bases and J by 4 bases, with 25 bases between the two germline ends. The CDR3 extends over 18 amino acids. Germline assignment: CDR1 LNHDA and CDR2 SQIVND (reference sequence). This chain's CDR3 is CASSHRGTPYWAYNEQFF. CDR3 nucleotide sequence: TGTGCCAGTAGCCATAGGGGGACACCTTATTGGGCTTACAATGAGCAGTTCTTC.

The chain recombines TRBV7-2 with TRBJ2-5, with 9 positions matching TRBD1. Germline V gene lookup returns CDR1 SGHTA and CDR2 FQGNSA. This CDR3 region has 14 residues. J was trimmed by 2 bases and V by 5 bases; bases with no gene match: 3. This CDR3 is CASSPDRGQETQYF. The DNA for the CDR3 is TGTGCCAGCAGCCCGGACAGGGGTCAAGAGACCCAGTACTTC.

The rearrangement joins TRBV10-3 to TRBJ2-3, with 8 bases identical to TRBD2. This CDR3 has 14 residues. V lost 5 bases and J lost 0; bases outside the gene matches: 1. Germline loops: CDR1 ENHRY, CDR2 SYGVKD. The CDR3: CAISPGGSTDTQYF. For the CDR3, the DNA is TGTGCCATCAGTCCGGGGGGGAGCACAGATACGCAGTATTTT.

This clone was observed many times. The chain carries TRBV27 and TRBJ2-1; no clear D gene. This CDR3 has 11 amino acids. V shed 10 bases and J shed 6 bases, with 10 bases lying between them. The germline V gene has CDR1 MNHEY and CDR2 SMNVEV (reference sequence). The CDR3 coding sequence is TGTGCCACCCAGCGCGGCAATGAGCAGTTCTTC. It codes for CATQRGNEQFF.

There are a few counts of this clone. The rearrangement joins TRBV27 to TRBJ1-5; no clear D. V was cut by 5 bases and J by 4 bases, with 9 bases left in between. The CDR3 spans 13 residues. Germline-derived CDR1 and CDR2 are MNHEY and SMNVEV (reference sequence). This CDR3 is CASSPYGNQPQHF. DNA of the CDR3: TGTGCCAGCAGTCCTTACGGGAATCAGCCCCAGCATTTT.

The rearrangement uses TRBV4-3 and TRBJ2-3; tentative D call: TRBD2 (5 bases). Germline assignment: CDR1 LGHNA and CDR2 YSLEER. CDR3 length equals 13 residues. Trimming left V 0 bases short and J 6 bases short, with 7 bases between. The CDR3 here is CASSQDRRDTQYF. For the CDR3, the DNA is TGCGCCAGCAGCCAAGATCGGAGGGATACGCAGTATTTT.

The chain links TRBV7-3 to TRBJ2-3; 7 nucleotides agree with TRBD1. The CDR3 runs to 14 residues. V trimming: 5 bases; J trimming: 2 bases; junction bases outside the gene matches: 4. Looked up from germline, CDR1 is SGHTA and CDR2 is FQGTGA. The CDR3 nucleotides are TGTGCCAGCAGCACAGGGGTCTTCACAGATACGCAGTATTTT. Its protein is CASSTGVFTDTQYF.

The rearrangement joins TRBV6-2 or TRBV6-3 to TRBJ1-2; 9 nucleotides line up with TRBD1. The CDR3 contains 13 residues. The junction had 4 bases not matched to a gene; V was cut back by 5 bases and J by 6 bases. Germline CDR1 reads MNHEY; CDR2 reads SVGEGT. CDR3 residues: CASSTRDRDGYTF. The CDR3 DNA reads TGTGCCAGCAGTACCCGGGACAGGGATGGCTACACCTTC.

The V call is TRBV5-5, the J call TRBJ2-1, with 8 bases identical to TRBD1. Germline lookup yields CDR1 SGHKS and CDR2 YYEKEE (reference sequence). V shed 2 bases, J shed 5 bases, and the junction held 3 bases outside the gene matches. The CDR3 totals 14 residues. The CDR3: CASSFGTGDNEQFF. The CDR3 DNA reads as TGTGCCAGCAGCTTCGGGACAGGAGACAATGAGCAGTTCTTC.

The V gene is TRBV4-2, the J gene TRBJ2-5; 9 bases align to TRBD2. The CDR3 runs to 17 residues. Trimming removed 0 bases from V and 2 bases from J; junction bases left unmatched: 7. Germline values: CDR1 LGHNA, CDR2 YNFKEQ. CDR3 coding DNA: TGTGCCAGCAGCCAAGATATATCCGCGGGGGGGCAAGAGACCCAGTACTTC. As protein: CASSQDISAGGQETQYF.

The CDR3 region is CASSSGFSNQPQHF. CDR3 DNA: TGTGCCAGCTCTTCGGGATTTAGCAATCAGCCCCAGCATTTT. V usage is TRBV18 and J usage is TRBJ1-5; unclear D gene. V shed 6 bases and J shed 0 bases, with 9 bases lying between them. The CDR3 has 14 residues. Germline-derived CDR1 and CDR2 are KGHSH and LQKENI.

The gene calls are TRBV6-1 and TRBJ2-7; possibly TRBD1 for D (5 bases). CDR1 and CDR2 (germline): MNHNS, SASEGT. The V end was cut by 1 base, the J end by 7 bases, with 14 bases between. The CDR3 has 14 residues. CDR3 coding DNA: TGTGCCAGCAGTGAAGGTCTCGCACCAGGGGAGCAGTACTTC. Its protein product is CASSEGLAPGEQYF.

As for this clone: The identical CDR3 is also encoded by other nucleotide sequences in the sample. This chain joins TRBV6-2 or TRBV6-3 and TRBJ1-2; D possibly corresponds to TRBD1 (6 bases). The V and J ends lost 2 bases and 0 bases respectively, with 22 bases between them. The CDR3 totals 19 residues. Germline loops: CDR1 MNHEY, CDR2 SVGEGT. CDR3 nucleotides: TGTGCCAGCAGTTACACGACCGGGACAACCGATCTTCCTAACTATGGCTACACCTTC. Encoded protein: CASSYTTGTTDLPNYGYTF.

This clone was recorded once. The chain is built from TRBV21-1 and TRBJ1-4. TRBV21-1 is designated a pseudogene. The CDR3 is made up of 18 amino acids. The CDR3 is CASSKVGRKRPTNEKLFF. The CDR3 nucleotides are TGTGCCAGCAGCAAAGTCGGTCGAAAGAGGCCAACTAATGAAAAACTGTTTTTT.

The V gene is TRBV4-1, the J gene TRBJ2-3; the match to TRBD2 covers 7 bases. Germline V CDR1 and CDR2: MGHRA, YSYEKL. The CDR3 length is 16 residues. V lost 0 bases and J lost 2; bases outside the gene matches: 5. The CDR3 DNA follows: TGCGCCAGCAGCCAAGAGGGGGGGAGGCCCACAGATACGCAGTATTTT. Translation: CASSQEGGRPTDTQYF.

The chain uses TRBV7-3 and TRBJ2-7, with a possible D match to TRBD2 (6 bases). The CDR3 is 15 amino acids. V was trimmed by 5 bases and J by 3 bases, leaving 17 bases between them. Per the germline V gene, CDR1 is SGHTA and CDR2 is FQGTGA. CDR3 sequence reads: CASSRSGREDYEQYF. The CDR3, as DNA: TGTGCCAGCAGCCGAAGCGGCAGGGAGGACTACGAGCAGTACTTC.

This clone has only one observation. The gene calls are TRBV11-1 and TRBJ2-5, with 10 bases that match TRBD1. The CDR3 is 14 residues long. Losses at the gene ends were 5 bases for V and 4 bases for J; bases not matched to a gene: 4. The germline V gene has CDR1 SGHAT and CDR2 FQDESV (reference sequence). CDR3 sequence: CASSLDRGLETQYF. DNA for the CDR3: TGTGCCAGCAGCCTCGACAGGGGGCTAGAGACCCAGTACTTC.

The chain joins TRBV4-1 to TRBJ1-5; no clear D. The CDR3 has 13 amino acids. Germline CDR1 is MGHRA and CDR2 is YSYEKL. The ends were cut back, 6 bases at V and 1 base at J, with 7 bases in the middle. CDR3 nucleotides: TGCGCCAGCAGTCTCGGGAGCAATCAGCCCCAGCATTTT. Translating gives CASSLGSNQPQHF.